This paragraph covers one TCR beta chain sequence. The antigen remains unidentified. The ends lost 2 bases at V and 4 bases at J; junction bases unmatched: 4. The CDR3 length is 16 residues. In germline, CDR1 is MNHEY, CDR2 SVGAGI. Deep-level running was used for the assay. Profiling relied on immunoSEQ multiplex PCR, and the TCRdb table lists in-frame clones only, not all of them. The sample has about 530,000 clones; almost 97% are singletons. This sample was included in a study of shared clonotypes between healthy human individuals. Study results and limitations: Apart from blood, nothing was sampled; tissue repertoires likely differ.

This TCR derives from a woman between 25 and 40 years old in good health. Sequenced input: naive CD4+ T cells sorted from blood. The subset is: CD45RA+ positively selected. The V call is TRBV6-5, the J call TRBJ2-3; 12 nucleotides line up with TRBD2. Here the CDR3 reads CASSYTLAGGPDTQYF. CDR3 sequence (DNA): TGTGCCAGCAGTTACACACTAGCGGGAGGCCCAGATACGCAGTATTTT.